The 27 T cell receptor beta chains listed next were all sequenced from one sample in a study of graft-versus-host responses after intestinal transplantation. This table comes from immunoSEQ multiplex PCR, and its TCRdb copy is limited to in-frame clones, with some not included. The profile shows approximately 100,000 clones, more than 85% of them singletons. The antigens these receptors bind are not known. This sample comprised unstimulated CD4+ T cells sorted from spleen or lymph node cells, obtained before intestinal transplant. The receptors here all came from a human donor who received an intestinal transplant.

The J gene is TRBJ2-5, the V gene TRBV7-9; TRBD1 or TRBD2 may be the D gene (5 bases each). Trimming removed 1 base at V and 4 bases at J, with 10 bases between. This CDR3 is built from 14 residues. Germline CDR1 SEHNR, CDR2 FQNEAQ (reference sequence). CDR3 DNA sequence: TGTGCCAGCAGCTTAGGGGGGACGGGAGAGACCCAGTACTTC. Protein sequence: CASSLGGTGETQYF.

CDR3 loop: CASSLGDGFNQPQHF. The CDR3 nucleotides read TGTGCCAGCAGCCTAGGGGACGGATTCAATCAGCCCCAGCATTTT. The chain carries TRBV4-2 and TRBJ1-5; perhaps TRBD1 as D (5 bases). The V gene lost 4 bases and the J gene lost 3 bases, with 13 bases spanning the gap. Germline V CDR1 and CDR2: LGHNA, YNFKEQ. The CDR3 contains 15 residues.

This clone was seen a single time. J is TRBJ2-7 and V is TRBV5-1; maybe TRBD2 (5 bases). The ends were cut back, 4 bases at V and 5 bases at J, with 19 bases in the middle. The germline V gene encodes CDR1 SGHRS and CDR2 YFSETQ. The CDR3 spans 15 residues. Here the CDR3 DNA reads TGCGCCAGCAGCCCTCGGGGTGGAGAGGTGGACGAGCAGTACTTC. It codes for CASSPRGGEVDEQYF.

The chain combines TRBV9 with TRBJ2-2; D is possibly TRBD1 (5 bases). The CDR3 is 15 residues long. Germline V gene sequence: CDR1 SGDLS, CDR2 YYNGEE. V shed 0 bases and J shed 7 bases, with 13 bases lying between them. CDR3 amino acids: CASSVEGFLDGELFF. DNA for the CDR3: TGTGCCAGCAGCGTAGAGGGGTTCCTGGACGGGGAGCTGTTTTTT.

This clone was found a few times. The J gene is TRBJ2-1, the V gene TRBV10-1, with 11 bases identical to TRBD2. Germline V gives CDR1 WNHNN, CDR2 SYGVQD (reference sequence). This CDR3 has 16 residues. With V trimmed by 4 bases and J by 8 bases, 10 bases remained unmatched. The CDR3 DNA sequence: TGCGCCAGCAGTGGACTAGCGGGATCAAGGAAGGATGAGCAGTTCTTC. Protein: CASSGLAGSRKDEQFF.

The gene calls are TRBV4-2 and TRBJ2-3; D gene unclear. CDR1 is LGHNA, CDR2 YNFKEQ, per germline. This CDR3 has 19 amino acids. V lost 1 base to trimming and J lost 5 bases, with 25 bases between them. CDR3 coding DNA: TGTGCCAGCAGCCAAGGTTCAAGAGGTCTCGTTAGCTACGGAGATACGCAGTATTTT. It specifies CASSQGSRGLVSYGDTQYF.

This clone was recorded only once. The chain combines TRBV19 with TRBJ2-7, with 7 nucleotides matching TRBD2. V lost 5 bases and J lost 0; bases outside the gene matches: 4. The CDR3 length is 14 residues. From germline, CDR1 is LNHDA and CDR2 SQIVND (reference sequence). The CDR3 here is CASSRRLASYEQYF. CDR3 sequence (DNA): TGTGCCAGTAGTCGCCGACTAGCCTCCTACGAGCAGTACTTC.

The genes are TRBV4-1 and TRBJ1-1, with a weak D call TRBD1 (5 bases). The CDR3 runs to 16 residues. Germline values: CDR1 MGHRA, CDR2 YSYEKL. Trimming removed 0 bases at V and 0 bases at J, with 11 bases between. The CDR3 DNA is TGCGCCAGCAGCCAAGAAGTGGACACAATGAACACTGAAGCTTTCTTT. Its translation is CASSQEVDTMNTEAFF.

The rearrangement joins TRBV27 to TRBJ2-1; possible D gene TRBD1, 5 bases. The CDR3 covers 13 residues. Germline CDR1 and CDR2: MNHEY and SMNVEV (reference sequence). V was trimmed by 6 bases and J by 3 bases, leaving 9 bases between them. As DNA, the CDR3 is TGTGCCAGCAGAGGGGTTTACTACAATGAGCAGTTCTTC. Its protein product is CASRGVYYNEQFF.

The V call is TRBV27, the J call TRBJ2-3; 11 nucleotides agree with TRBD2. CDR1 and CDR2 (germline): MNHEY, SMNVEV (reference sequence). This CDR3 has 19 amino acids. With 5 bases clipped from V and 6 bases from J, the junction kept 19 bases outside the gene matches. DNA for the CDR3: TGTGCCAGCAGTCACCTCCGGGGGCTTACTAGCGGGAGCGGTGATACGCAGTATTTT. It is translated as CASSHLRGLTSGSGDTQYF.

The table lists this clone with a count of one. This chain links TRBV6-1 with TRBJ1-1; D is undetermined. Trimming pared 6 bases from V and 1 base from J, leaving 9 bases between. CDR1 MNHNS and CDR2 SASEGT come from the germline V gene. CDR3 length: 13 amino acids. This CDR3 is CASRLHWNTEAFF. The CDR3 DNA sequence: TGTGCCAGCAGACTGCATTGGAACACTGAAGCTTTCTTT.

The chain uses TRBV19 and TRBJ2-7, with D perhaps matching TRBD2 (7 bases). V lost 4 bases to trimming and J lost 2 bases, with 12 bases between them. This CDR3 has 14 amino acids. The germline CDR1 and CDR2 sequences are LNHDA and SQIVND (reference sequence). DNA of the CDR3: TGTGCCAGTAGTAGCGGCGGGGGCACCTACGAGCAGTACTTC. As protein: CASSSGGGTYEQYF.

Written as DNA, the CDR3 is TGTGCCACCCTAGCGGGGCCCTACGAGCAGTACTTC. It codes for CATLAGPYEQYF. This chain uses TRBV6-4 with TRBJ2-7, with 9 bases lining up with TRBD2. V was clipped by 10 bases and J by 2 bases; unmatched bases: 3. Germline CDR1 reads MRHNA; CDR2 reads SNTAGT. The CDR3 is 12 residues long.

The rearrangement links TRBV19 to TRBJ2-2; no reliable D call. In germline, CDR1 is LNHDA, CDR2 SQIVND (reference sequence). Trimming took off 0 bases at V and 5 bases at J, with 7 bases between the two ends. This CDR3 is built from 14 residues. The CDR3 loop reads CASSIEGGTGELFF. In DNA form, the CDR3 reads TGTGCCAGTAGTATAGAGGGCGGAACCGGGGAGCTGTTTTTT. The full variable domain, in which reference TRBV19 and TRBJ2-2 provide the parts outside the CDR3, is DGGITQSPKYLFRKEGQNVTLSCEQNLNHDAMYWYRQDPGQGLRLIYYSQIVNDFQKGDIAEGYSVSREKKESFPLTVTSAQKNPTAFYLCASSIEGGTGELFFGEGSRLTVL.

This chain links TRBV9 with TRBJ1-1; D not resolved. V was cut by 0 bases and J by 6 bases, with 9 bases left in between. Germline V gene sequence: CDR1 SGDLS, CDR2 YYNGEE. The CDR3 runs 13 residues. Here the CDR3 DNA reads TGTGCCAGCAGCGTAGATGGGCGTGCTGAAGCTTTCTTT. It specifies CASSVDGRAEAFF.

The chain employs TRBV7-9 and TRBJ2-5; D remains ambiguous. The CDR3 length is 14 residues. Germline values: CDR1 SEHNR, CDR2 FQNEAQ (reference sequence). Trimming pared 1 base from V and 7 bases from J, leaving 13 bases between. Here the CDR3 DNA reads TGTGCCAGCAGCTTAGATGGCTACTCGGGGACCCAGTACTTC. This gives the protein CASSLDGYSGTQYF. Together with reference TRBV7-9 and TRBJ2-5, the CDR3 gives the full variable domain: DTGVSQNPRHKITKRGQNVTFRCDPISEHNRLYWYRQTLGQGPEFLTYFQNEAQLEKSRLLSDRFSAERPKGSFSTLEIQRTEQGDSAMYLCASSLDGYSGTQYFGPGTRLLVL.

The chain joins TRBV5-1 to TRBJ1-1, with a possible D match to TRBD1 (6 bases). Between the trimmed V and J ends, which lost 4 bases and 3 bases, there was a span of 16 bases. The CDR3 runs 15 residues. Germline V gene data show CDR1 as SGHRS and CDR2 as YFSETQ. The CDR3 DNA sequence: TGCGCCAGCAGCATTACCGGGACACAGGACACTGAAGCTTTCTTT. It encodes CASSITGTQDTEAFF. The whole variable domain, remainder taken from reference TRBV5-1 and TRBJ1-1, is KAGVTQTPRYLIKTRGQQVTLSCSPISGHRSVSWYQQTPGQGLQFLFEYFSETQRNKGNFPGRFSGRQFSNSRSEMNVSTLELGDSALYLCASSITGTQDTEAFFGQGTRLTVV.

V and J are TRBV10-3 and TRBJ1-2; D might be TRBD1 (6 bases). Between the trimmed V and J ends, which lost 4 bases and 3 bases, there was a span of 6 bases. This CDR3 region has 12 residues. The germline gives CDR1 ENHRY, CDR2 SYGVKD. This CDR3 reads CAISGTDYGYTF. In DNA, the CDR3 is TGTGCCATCAGTGGGACAGACTATGGCTACACCTTC.

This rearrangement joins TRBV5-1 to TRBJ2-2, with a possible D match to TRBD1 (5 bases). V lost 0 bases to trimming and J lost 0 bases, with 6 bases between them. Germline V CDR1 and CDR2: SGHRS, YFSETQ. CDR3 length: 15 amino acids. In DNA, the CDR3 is TGCGCCAGCAGCTTGGGCAGGGCGAACACCGGGGAGCTGTTTTTT. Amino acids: CASSLGRANTGELFF.

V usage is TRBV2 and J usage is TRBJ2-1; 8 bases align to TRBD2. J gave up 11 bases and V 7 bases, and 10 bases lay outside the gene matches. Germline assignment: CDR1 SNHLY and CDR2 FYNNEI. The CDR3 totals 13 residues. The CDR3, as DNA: TGTGCCAGCAACCCAGCGGGAGATGGAAAGCAGTTCTTC. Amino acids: CASNPAGDGKQFF.

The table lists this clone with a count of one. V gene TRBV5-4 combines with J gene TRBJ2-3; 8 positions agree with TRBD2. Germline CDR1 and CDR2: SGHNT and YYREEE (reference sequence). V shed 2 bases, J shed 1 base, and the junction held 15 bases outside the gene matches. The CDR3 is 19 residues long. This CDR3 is CASSFSAGGPPGGTDTQYF. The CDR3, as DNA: TGTGCCAGCAGCTTCTCGGCGGGGGGTCCGCCCGGTGGCACAGATACGCAGTATTTT.

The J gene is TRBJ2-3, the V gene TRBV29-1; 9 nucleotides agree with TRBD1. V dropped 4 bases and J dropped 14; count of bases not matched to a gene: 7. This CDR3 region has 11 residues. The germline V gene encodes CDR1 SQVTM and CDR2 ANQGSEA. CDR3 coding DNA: TGCAGCGTTGGTTCCGACAGGGGGGCGTATTTT. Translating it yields CSVGSDRGAYF.

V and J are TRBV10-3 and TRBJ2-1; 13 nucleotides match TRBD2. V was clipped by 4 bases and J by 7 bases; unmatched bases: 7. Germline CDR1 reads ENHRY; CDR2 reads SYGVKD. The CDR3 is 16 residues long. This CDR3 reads CAISGPGTSGMNEQFF. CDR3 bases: TGTGCCATCAGTGGCCCCGGGACTAGCGGGATGAATGAGCAGTTCTTC.

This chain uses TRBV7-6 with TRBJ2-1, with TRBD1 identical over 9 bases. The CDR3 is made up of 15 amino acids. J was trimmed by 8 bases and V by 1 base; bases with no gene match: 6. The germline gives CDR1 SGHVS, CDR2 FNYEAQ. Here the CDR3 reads CASSLVGQGSHEQFF. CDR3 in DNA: TGTGCCAGCAGCTTAGTAGGACAGGGGTCCCATGAGCAGTTCTTC.

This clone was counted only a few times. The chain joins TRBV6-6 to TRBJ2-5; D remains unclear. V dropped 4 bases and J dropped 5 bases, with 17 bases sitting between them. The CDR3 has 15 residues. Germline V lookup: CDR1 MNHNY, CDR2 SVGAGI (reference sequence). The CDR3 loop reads CASSLRRSRRETQYF. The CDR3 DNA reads TGTGCCAGCAGTTTGCGGCGTTCCCGTCGTGAGACCCAGTACTTC.

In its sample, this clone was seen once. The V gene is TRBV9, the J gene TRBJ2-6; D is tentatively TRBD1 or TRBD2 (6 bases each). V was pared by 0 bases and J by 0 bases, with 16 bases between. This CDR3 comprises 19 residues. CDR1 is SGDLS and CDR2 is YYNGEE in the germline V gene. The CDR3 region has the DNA TGTGCCAGCAGCGTAGAAAGGGGGACTGTTCGCTCTGGGGCCAACGTCCTGACTTTC. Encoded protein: CASSVERGTVRSGANVLTF.

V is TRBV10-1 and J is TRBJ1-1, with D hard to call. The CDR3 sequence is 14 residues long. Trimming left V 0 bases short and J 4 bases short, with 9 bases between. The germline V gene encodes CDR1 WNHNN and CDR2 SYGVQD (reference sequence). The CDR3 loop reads CASSESGSGTEAFF. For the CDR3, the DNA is TGCGCCAGCAGTGAGTCCGGATCGGGCACTGAAGCTTTCTTT.